The 20 T cell receptor beta chains reported below all come from one sample, sequenced in a study of CD8+ T cells in alopecia areata. Sequencing relied on a cDNA template that was reverse transcribed from extracted RNA. Data came from immunoSEQ multiplex PCR; TCRdb stores just in-frame clones and leaves some out. The profile shows 150,000 to 200,000 clones, roughly 70% of them singletons. The treatment denotes: oral pan-JAK inhibitor, 5-10 mg twice daily. The material sequenced was CD4+ T cells sorted from blood, taken at week 49, from a patient treated with tofacitinib. The receptors originated from a human donor with alopecia areata.

This chain links TRBV7-3 with TRBJ2-1; TRBD1 agrees at 7 bases. This CDR3 contains 13 residues. Germline V CDR1 and CDR2: SGHTA, FQGTGA. V shed 5 bases and J 5 bases; nucleotides not matched to a gene: 3. The DNA for the CDR3 is TGTGCCAGCAGCAGGGGACAGAACAATGAGCAGTTCTTC. Translation: CASSRGQNNEQFF.

The gene calls are TRBV7-2 and TRBJ2-3; 8 positions agree with TRBD1. The CDR3 extends over 14 amino acids. J gave up 5 bases and V 7 bases, and 8 bases lay outside the gene matches. Germline V gene sequence: CDR1 SGHTA, CDR2 FQGNSA. The CDR3: CASNPTGGRDTQYF. CDR3 in DNA: TGTGCCAGCAACCCAACAGGGGGTAGAGATACGCAGTATTTT.

The chain combines TRBV29-1 with TRBJ1-4; D may be TRBD1 (5 bases). Germline CDR1 reads SQVTM; CDR2 reads ANQGSEA. V gave up 4 bases and J gave up 1 base, with 7 bases separating them. The CDR3 contains 13 residues. The CDR3 coding sequence is TGCAGCGTTGGGCAGGGAACTAATGAAAAACTGTTTTTT. Protein: CSVGQGTNEKLFF.

This clone was picked up one time. The chain carries TRBV5-6 and TRBJ2-3; TRBD1 aligns across 11 bases. Trimming at V came to 4 bases and at J to 3 bases, leaving 4 bases not matched to a gene. CDR1 and CDR2 from the germline V gene are SGHDT and YYEEEE. This CDR3 region has 15 residues. The CDR3 bases are TGTGCCAGCAGCCCTGGACAGGGGGCGACAGATACGCAGTATTTT. The encoded protein is CASSPGQGATDTQYF.

In its sample, this clone was seen once. The J gene is TRBJ1-6, the V gene TRBV11-2; 8 bases align to TRBD1. Germline values: CDR1 SGHAT, CDR2 FQNNGV. J gave up 7 bases and V 5 bases, and 7 bases lay outside the gene matches. The CDR3 extends over 15 amino acids. The CDR3 is CASSLRQGSNSPLHF. CDR3 nucleotide sequence: TGTGCCAGCAGCCTTCGACAGGGGAGCAATTCACCCCTCCACTTT.

This chain uses TRBV29-1 with TRBJ2-5; perhaps D is TRBD1 or TRBD2 (8 bases each). CDR3 size: 14 residues. Per germline, CDR1 SQVTM and CDR2 ANQGSEA. The V gene lost 7 bases and the J gene lost 2 bases, with 17 bases spanning the gap. Written as DNA, the CDR3 is TGCAGCGCCGGCGGGGGGACAGGACAAGAGACCCAGTACTTC. It yields the protein CSAGGGTGQETQYF. The whole variable domain, remainder taken from reference TRBV29-1 and TRBJ2-5, is SAVISQKPSRDICQRGTSLTIQCQVDSQVTMMFWYRQQPGQSLTLIATANQGSEATYESGFVIDKFPISRPNLTFSTLTVSNMSPEDSSIYLCSAGGGTGQETQYFGPGTRLLVL.

In its sample, this clone was seen once. The chain carries TRBV27 and TRBJ2-6; the D gene is possibly TRBD2 (5 bases). There are 18 residues in the CDR3. Germline V CDR1 and CDR2: MNHEY, SMNVEV (reference sequence). V was trimmed by 6 bases and J by 0 bases, leaving 18 bases between them. CDR3: CASSSWAGRASGANVLTF. The CDR3 nucleotides are TGTGCCAGCAGCAGCTGGGCGGGTCGCGCCTCTGGGGCCAACGTCCTGACTTTC.

A remark on this clone: Other nucleotide sequences in the sample specify the same CDR3. This chain uses TRBV20-1 with TRBJ1-2; perhaps TRBD1 as D (6 bases). The V end lost 3 bases, the J end lost 8 bases, and 10 bases lay between the germline ends. The CDR3 contains 11 residues. CDR1 is DFQATT and CDR2 is SNEGSKA in the germline V gene (reference sequence). The CDR3 region has the DNA TGCAGTGCTAGTAGGGGGAACGGCTACACCTTC. Amino acids: CSASRGNGYTF.

V usage is TRBV10-3 and J usage is TRBJ2-1; D ambiguous. Trimming cost V 2 bases and J 6 bases, with 11 bases left between them. Per germline, CDR1 ENHRY and CDR2 SYGVKD. The length of the CDR3 is 14 residues. CDR3 nucleotide sequence: TGTGCCATCAGTGAGCAGAATGACTTCAATGAGCAGTTCTTC. Its protein product is CAISEQNDFNEQFF.

The J gene is TRBJ2-1, the V gene TRBV11-2; 14 bases line up with TRBD2. V lost 2 bases to trimming and J lost 5 bases; unmatched junction nucleotides: 5. The CDR3 is made up of 17 amino acids. Germline CDR1 reads SGHAT; CDR2 reads FQNNGV. The CDR3 sequence: CASSLSRGLAGDNEQFF. The DNA of the CDR3 is TGTGCCAGCAGCTTATCGAGGGGACTAGCGGGGGACAATGAGCAGTTCTTC.

V gene TRBV7-2 combines with J gene TRBJ2-7; 7 bases align to TRBD1. After removal of 4 bases from V and 2 bases from J, the junction contained 5 bases not matched to a gene. CDR1 SGHTA and CDR2 FQGNSA come from the germline V gene. The CDR3 spans 14 residues. In DNA form, the CDR3 reads TGTGCCAGCAGCTCCGGGACAGTTCCCTACGAGCAGTACTTC. This sequence encodes CASSSGTVPYEQYF.

This clone has a handful of counts. The rearrangement links TRBV29-1 to TRBJ2-4; D remains unclear. Trimming cost V 6 bases and J 6 bases, with 18 bases left between them. The germline CDR1 and CDR2 sequences are SQVTM and ANQGSEA. The CDR3 loop spans 14 amino acids. In DNA, the CDR3 is TGCAGCGTCAAGAACCTCGACGGAAGAAACATTCAGTACTTC. It is translated as CSVKNLDGRNIQYF.

The genes are TRBV30 and TRBJ1-1, with D unclear. CDR1 GTSNPN and CDR2 SVGIG come from the germline V gene (reference sequence). V lost 2 bases and J 1 base, leaving 14 bases between the germline ends. The CDR3 has 15 amino acids. This chain's CDR3 is CAWSLRKGQNTEAFF. In DNA, the CDR3 is TGTGCCTGGAGTTTACGGAAGGGCCAGAACACTGAAGCTTTCTTT.

The chain is built from TRBV5-8 and TRBJ2-1; the D gene is possibly TRBD1 (5 bases). The CDR3 has 16 residues. Germline CDR1 is SGHTS and CDR2 is YDEGEE. V dropped 2 bases and J dropped 5 bases, with 17 bases sitting between them. The CDR3: CASSFLGAQENNEQFF. The CDR3 region has the DNA TGTGCCAGCAGCTTCCTTGGCGCACAGGAAAACAATGAGCAGTTCTTC.

V usage is TRBV5-1 and J usage is TRBJ1-1; D not resolved. The CDR3 totals 15 residues. Trimming removed 0 bases at V and 5 bases at J, with 14 bases between. Germline V lookup: CDR1 SGHRS, CDR2 YFSETQ. Here the CDR3 DNA reads TGCGCCAGCAGCTTGGCTTTGGGGTCCACGACTGAAGCTTTCTTT. Its protein product is CASSLALGSTTEAFF.

This clone appeared a few times. The genes are TRBV5-1 and TRBJ1-1; no clear D gene. Trimming took 3 bases from V and 2 from J, leaving 11 bases between them. The CDR3 length is 14 residues. CDR1 SGHRS and CDR2 YFSETQ come from the germline V gene. The CDR3, as DNA: TGCGCCAGCAGCTCCCACCCCTTAAACACTGAAGCTTTCTTT. This translates into CASSSHPLNTEAFF.

The chain combines TRBV14 with TRBJ1-6; unclear D gene. The V end was cut by 6 bases, the J end by 5 bases, with 5 bases between. This CDR3 is 12 amino acids long. Germline assignment: CDR1 SGHDN and CDR2 FVKESK. CDR3 sequence: CASREDNSPLHF. CDR3 coding DNA: TGTGCCAGCAGGGAAGATAATTCACCCCTCCACTTT.

The chain is built from TRBV28 and TRBJ1-1; D perhaps matches TRBD1 (6 bases). The CDR3 runs to 14 residues. Deletions cut 7 bases from V and 0 bases from J, with 12 bases between. Germline CDR1 and CDR2: MDHEN and SYDVKM. The CDR3 bases are TGTGCCAGCACCCTCCGGACAGTGAACACTGAAGCTTTCTTT. Its protein is CASTLRTVNTEAFF.

This clone occurred once. This sequence joins TRBV7-2 and TRBJ2-5, with D tentatively TRBD1 (6 bases). The CDR3 length is 15 residues. CDR1 SGHTA and CDR2 FQGNSA come from the germline V gene. V gave up 4 bases and J gave up 1 base, with 13 bases separating them. CDR3: CASSSGTTSQETQYF. The CDR3 DNA follows: TGTGCCAGCAGCTCCGGGACAACCTCCCAAGAGACCCAGTACTTC.

This clone turned up a few times. The sample carries other DNA sequences with the same CDR3. The rearrangement links TRBV20-1 to TRBJ2-1; unclear D gene. From germline, CDR1 is DFQATT and CDR2 SNEGSKA (reference sequence). Trimming took off 0 bases at V and 7 bases at J, with 4 bases between the two ends. The length of the CDR3 is 11 residues. The CDR3 DNA is TGCAGTGCTAGAGATATGAATGAGCAGTTCTTC. Amino acids: CSARDMNEQFF.